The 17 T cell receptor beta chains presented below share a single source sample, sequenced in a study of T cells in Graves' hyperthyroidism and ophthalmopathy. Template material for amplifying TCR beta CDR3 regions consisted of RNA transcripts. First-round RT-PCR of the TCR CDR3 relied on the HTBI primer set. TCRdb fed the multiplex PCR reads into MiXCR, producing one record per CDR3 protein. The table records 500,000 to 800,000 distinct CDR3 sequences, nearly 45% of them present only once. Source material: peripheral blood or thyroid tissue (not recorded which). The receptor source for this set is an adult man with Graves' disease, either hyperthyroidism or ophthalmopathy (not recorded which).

The CDR3 sequence is CASSWDRGRGTEAFF. The CDR3 region has the DNA TGCGCCAGCAGCTGGGACAGGGGCCGGGGGACTGAAGCTTTCTTT. The chain uses TRBV5-1 and TRBJ1-1, with 10 bases that match TRBD1. CDR3 length equals 15 residues. Germline assignment: CDR1 SGHRS and CDR2 YFSETQ. The V segment lost 3 bases and the J segment 5 bases; nucleotides outside the gene matches: 7.

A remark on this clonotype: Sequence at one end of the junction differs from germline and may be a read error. As DNA, the CDR3 is TGCGCCGAGGGACAGGATTCTAACTATGGCTACACCTTC. Amino acid sequence: CAEGQDSNYGYTF. The chain combines TRBV2 with TRBJ1-2; 8 positions match TRBD1. CDR1 SNHLY and CDR2 FYNNEI come from the germline V gene. This CDR3 has 13 amino acids.

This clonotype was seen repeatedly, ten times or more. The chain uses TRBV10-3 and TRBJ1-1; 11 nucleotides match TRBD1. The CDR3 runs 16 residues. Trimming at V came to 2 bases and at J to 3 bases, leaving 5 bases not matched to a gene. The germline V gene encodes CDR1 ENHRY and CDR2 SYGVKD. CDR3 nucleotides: TGTGCCATCAGTGAGGCACCGGGACAGGGGGACACTGAAGCTTTCTTT. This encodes CAISEAPGQGDTEAFF.

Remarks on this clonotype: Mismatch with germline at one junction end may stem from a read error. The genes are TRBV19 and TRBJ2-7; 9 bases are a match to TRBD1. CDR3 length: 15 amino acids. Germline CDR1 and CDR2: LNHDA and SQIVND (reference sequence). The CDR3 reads CASGITGTGIYEQYF. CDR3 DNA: TGTGCCAGTGGTATAACCGGGACAGGGATCTACGAGCAGTACTTC. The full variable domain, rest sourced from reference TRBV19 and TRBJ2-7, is DGGITQSPKYLFRKEGQNVTLSCEQNLNHDAMYWYRQDPGQGLRLIYYSQIVNDFQKGDIAEGYSVSREKKESFPLTVTSAQKNPTAFYLCASGITGTGIYEQYFGPGTRLTVT.

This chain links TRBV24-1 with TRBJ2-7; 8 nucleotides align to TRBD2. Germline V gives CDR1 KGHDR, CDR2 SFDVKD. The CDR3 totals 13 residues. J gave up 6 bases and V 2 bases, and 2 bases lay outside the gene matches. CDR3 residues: CATSDWTSREQYF. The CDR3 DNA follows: TGTGCCACCAGTGATTGGACTAGCCGCGAGCAGTACTTC.

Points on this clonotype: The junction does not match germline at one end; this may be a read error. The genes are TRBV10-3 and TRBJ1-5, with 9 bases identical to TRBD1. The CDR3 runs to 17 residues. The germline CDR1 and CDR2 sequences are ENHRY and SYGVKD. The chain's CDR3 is CASSEGAEGQGRQPQHF. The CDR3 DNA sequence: TGTGCCAGCAGTGAAGGGGCCGAGGGACAGGGTAGGCAGCCCCAGCATTTT.

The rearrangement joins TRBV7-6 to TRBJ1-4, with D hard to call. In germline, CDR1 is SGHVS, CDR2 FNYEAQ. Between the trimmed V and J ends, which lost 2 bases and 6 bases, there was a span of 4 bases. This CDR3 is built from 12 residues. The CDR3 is CASSLYDEKLFF. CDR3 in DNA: TGTGCCAGCAGCTTATATGATGAAAAACTGTTTTTT.

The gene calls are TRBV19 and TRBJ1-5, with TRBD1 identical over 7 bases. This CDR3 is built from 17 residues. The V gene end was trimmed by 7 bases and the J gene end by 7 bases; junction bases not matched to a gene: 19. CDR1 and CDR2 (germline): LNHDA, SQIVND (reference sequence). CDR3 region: CASTKRQGLPHIQPQHF. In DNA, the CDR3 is TGTGCCAGTACCAAGAGACAGGGTTTACCCCATATCCAGCCCCAGCATTTT.

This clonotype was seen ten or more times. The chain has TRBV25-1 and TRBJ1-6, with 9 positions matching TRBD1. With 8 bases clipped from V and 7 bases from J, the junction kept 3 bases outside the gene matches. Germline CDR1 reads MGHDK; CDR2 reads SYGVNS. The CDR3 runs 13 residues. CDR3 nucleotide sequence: TGTGCCAGCGGGACAGGGTACAATTCACCCCTCCACTTT. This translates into CASGTGYNSPLHF.

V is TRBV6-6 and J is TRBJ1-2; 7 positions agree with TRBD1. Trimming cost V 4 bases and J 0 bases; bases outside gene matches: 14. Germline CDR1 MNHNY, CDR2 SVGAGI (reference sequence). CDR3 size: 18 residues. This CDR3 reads CASSSTGIAGTANYGYTF. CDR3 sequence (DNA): TGTGCCAGCAGTTCGACAGGGATCGCGGGTACGGCTAACTATGGCTACACCTTC.

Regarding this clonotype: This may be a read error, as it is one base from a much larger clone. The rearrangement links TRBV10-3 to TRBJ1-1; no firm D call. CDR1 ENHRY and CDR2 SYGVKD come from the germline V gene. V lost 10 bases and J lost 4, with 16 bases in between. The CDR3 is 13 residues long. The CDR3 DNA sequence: TGTGCCACCCAAGGACTGGATATCACTGAAGCTTTCTTT. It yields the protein CATQGLDITEAFF.

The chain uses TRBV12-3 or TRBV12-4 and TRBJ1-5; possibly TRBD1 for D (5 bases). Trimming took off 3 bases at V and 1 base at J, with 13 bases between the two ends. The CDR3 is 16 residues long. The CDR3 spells CASSFLHGGSNQPQHF. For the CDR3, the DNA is TGTGCCAGCAGTTTCCTACACGGGGGGAGCAATCAGCCCCAGCATTTT.

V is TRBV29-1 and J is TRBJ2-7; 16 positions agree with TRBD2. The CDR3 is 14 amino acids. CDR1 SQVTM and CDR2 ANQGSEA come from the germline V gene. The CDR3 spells CSAGTSGGADEQYF. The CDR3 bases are TGCAGTGCTGGGACTAGCGGGGGGGCCGACGAGCAGTACTTC.

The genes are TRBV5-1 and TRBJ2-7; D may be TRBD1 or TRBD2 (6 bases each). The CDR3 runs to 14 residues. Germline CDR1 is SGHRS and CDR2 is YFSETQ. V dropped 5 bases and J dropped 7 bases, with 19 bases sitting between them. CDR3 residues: CASSSGSGAQEQYF. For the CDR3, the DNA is TGCGCCAGCAGTTCGGGGTCGGGGGCTCAAGAGCAGTACTTC.

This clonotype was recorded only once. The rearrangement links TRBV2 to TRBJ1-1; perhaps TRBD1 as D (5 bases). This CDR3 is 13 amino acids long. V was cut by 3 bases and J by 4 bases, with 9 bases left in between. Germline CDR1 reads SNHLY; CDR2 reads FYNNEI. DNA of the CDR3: TGTGCCAGCAGTGACAGGGATTCCACTGAAGCTTTCTTT. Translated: CASSDRDSTEAFF.

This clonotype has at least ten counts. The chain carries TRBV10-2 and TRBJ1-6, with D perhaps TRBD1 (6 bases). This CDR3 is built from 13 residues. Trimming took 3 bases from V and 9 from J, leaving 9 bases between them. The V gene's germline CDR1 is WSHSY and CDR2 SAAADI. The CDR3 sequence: CASSENRVSPLHF. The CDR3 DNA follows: TGCGCCAGCAGTGAAAACAGGGTTTCACCCCTCCACTTT.

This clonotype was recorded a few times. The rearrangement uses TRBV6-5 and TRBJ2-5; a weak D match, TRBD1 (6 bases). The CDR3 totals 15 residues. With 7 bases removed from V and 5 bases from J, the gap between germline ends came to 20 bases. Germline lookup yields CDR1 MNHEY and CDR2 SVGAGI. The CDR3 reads CASNRGQGRGETQYF. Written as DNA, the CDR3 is TGTGCCAGCAACCGGGGCCAGGGGCGAGGGGAGACCCAGTACTTC.